The clone carrying this TCR beta chain has just one count. The data are from a study of T cell responses to AZD1222 COVID-19 vaccine. Libraries were prepared by immunoSEQ multiplex PCR; TCRdb keeps only in-frame clonotypes and omits some of them. The sample includes around 140,000 clones, 80% to 90% of them seen just once. This CDR3 is 16 amino acids long. Trimming took 0 bases from V and 8 from J; bases not matched to a gene: 12. Germline lookup yields CDR1 SGHRS and CDR2 YFSETQ. Sample: peripheral blood, taken on day 0 of AZD1222 vaccination. The TCR sequence derives from an adult in good health. The chain couples TRBV5-1 to TRBJ1-2; 8 bases match TRBD1. CDR3 sequence: CASSLEVWDRRGGYTF. The DNA for the CDR3 is TGCGCCAGCAGCTTGGAGGTGTGGGACAGGAGGGGAGGCTACACCTTC.